This TCR beta chain comes out of a study of post-analysis software for immune sequencing data. Findings of the study overall: Patients showed TRBV5-6, TRBV5-1 and TRBV20-1 among five TRBV segments more frequent than in controls.

With V trimmed by 3 bases and J by 10 bases, 11 bases remained unmatched. The CDR3 is 15 residues long. CDR1 is SGHTA, CDR2 FQGNSA, per germline. Unique molecular identifiers had been added to the TCR beta cDNA libraries. TCRdb fed the PCR reads into MiXCR, producing one record per CDR3 protein. There are approximately 770,000 distinct CDR3 sequences in the sample; around 45% occur only once, and around 4.7% lies in the top ten. About this clonotype itself: Its antigen is currently unknown.

The V gene is TRBV7-2, the J gene TRBJ2-7, with 11 bases fitting TRBD2. The receptor was isolated from a girl aged 10-17 years with multiple sclerosis. The sample comprised blood. CDR3 residues: CASSFRLAGKGDQYF. The CDR3 bases are TGTGCCAGCAGCTTCAGACTAGCGGGAAAGGGGGACCAGTACTTC.